This T cell receptor (beta chain) derives from a study of OX40 agonist ivuxolimab in advanced cancers. Whole-study context: The patients received ivuxolimab by intravenous route every 2 weeks at 0.01 to 10 mg/kg. Checkpoint inhibitors had been given previously to roughly 40% of patients.

This clone has a single count. TCRdb keeps only in-frame clones here, not all; method: immunoSEQ multiplex PCR. The table lists about 98,000 clones, about nine tenths of them singletons. This sequence was found in an adult with an advanced solid tumor such as melanoma, head and neck, liver or kidney cancer. The input for sequencing was CD4+ or CD8+ T cells sorted from blood, taken in a trial of the OX40 agonist ivuxolimab.

The CDR3 spells CASSTGLAGFDTQYF. CDR3 in DNA: TGTGCCAGTAGTACGGGACTAGCGGGATTCGATACGCAGTATTTT. The genes are TRBV19 and TRBJ2-3, with 13 bases aligning to TRBD2. Germline assignment: CDR1 LNHDA and CDR2 SQIVND (reference sequence). Germline trimming cut 4 bases from V and 6 bases from J; bases unmatched to any gene: 4. This CDR3 contains 15 residues.